This TCR beta chain emerged from a study of blood T cell repertoires in COVID-19. Germline trimming cut 2 bases from V and 2 bases from J; bases unmatched to any gene: 15. CDR3 size: 18 residues. Germline loops: CDR1 SGHRS, CDR2 YFSETQ. TCRdb's copy holds only in-frame clones and misses some; the assay was immunoSEQ multiplex PCR. The sample shows 70,000 to 95,000 clones, roughly 88% of them seen only once. The gene calls are TRBV5-1 and TRBJ1-1, with 7 bases lining up with TRBD1. The sequence was collected from a woman in her 70s with acute or convalescent COVID-19. Sequencing was done on a sample of peripheral blood. The CDR3 nucleotides are TGCGCCAGCAGCTTCAAACCCGGAATTCAGGGGGTTAACACTGAAGCTTTCTTT. It translates to CASSFKPGIQGVNTEAFF.